The subject of this entry is one T cell receptor beta chain. Its recognized antigen is unknown. The junction departs from the called germline gene at one end, perhaps through a read error. This sample is drawn from a study of metastatic and nonmetastatic thyroid tumors (dated by TCRdb to the early 2020s). At the level of the whole study: Repertoires from peripheral blood and from tumor or nodule tissue samples of malignant and benign thyroid patients were compared.

No patient had received any treatment before thyroid surgery. The study retrospectively analysed patient clinical samples collected from about 2012 to 2018 using T-cell receptor beta sequencing. The receptor library was made with PCR. This sample was sequenced with an Illumina HiSeq 4000. High-throughput sequencing was used to profile the TCR beta-chain CDR3 region of each patient. The published analysis was carried out like this. The researchers built a classifier to tell apart papillary thyroid cancer patients with distant metastasis, based on CDR3 differences among clinicopathological groups. To measure repertoire diversity the researchers used the Shannon index, while the Morisita-Horn index served to gauge how similar the tumor and blood repertoires were. Starting from the raw public reads, TCRdb applied fastp trimming at Q25, assembled clones with MiXCR and retained in-frame beta chains. In this record, the V and J calls reflect TCRdb's handling and not the investigators' own analysis. Here the sample has some 25,000 clones; roughly 19% occur a single time. The ten top clones hold approximately 4.2% of the sample.

On the study overall, not on this receptor specifically: In both blood and tumor samples, malignant tumors were reported to have significantly higher TCR beta diversity than benign nodules.

Spanning cysteine to phenylalanine, the CDR3 consists of 19 amino acids. Just CDR3 DNA is preserved here, 57 bases in frame from base 1. The germline V gene supplies CDR1 SGHRS and CDR2 YFSETQ. The sample comprised blood. The chain was built from TRBV5-1 and TRBJ2-1, and 11 junction bases match TRBD2. The TCR comes from a male donor with papillary thyroid cancer or a benign thyroid nodule (not recorded which). Some clones in this sample may be carry-over from other donors' samples. The bases are TGCGCCAGCAGATCGGTCGTGGGACTAGCGGTTCTCTCCCACAATGAGCAGTTCTTC. Its protein reads: CASRSVVGLAVLSHNEQFF.